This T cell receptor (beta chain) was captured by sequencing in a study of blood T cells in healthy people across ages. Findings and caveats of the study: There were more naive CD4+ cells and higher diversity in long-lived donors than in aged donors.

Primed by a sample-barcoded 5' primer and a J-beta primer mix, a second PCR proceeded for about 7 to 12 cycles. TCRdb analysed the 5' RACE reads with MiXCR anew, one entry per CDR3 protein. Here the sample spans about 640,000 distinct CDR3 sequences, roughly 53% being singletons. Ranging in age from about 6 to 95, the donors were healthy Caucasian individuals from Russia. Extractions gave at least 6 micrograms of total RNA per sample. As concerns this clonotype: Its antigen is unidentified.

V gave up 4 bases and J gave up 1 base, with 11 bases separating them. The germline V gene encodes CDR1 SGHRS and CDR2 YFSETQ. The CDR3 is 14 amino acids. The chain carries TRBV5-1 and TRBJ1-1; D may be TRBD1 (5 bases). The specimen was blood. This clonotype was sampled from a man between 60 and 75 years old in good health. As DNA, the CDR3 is TGCGCCAGCAGCCCTCGGACACCGAACACTGAAGCTTTCTTT. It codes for CASSPRTPNTEAFF.